This TCR beta chain stems from a study of CD8+CD57+ T cells in acquired aplastic anemia. Study-level background: Mean read depth for CD4+ cells from healthy donors was 9.5 million to 13 million.

Germline loops: CDR1 MNHEY, CDR2 SVGEGT. This CDR3 spans 15 amino acids. Study conclusions and caveats: Some 31 shared CD8+ CDR3s appeared highly expressed within patients' immunodominant clones.

Profiling that covered TCR beta VDJ and CDR3 relied on genomic DNA as its template. Using its own MiXCR run on the reads, TCRdb lists one record per CDR3 protein. The sample consists of about 190,000 distinct CDR3 sequences, about 53% of them appearing once. Turning to this clonotype: The antigen is unknown. A much larger clone sits a single nucleotide away, making a read error possible.

Sequencing was performed on sorted CD4+, CD8+, or CD8+CD57+ T cells (not recorded which) from PBMCs. The chain has TRBV6-2 or TRBV6-3 and TRBJ1-2; weak D call: TRBD1 (5 bases). The origin of this receptor is a human donor in good health, serving as a control. The CDR3 DNA follows: TGTGCCAGCAGCCAGGGTCGAGGGCTGGACTATGGCTACGCCTTC. This encodes CASSQGRGLDYGYAF.